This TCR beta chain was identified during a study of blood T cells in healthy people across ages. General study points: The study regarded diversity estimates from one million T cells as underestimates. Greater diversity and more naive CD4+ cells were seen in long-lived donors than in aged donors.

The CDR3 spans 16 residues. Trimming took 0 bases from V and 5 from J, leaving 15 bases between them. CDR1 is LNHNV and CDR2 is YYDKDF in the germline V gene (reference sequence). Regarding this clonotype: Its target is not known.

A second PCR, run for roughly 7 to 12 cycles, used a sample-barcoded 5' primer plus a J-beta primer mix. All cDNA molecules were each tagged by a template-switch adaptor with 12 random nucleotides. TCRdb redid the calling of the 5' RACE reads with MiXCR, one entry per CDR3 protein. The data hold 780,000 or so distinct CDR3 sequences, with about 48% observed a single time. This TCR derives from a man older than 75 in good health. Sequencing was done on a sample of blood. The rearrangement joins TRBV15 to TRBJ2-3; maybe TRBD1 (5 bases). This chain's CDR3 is CATSRERAWGRDTQYF. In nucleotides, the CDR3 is TGTGCCACCAGCAGAGAGCGAGCGTGGGGCCGAGATACGCAGTATTTT.